The 9 T cell receptor beta chains given below trace back to one sample, sequenced in a study of brain T cells in children with intractable seizures. Data came from immunoSEQ multiplex PCR; TCRdb stores just in-frame clones and leaves some out. The data show under 400,000 clones, over 90% seen once. Time point of the sample: blood from clinic visit 5 months post-surgery; TSC patient then seizure free. The sequenced sample was peripheral blood, obtained less than 6 months after surgery. The receptor source for this set is a boy younger than two with tuberous sclerosis and intractable seizures.

The V gene is TRBV29-1, the J gene TRBJ1-3; D is uncertain. V lost 7 bases and J lost 0, with 13 bases in between. Germline V gives CDR1 SQVTM, CDR2 ANQGSEA. CDR3 size: 14 residues. CDR3 coding DNA: TGCAGCGCTAGCCCGTCGAGCTCTGGAAACACCATATATTTT. It encodes CSASPSSSGNTIYF.

This chain links TRBV27 with TRBJ1-4; the match to TRBD1 covers 7 bases. The V and J ends lost 3 bases and 8 bases, in that order; junction bases with no gene match: 6. Germline V gene sequence: CDR1 MNHEY, CDR2 SMNVEV (reference sequence). This CDR3 comprises 14 residues. The CDR3, as DNA: TGTGCCAGCAGTTTGACAGGGAGGGGCGAAAAACTGTTTTTT. Its protein is CASSLTGRGEKLFF.

This chain joins TRBV9 and TRBJ1-6, with D uncertain. The CDR3 has 14 residues. Between the trimmed V and J ends, which lost 0 bases and 5 bases, there was a span of 6 bases. Germline CDR1 SGDLS, CDR2 YYNGEE. The chain's CDR3 is CASSVDGDNSPLHF. The CDR3 nucleotides are TGTGCCAGCAGCGTAGACGGTGATAATTCACCCCTCCACTTT.

J is TRBJ1-2 and V is TRBV9; 10 nucleotides match TRBD1. The junction had 7 bases not matched to a gene; V was cut back by 3 bases and J by 5 bases. Germline CDR1 and CDR2: SGDLS and YYNGEE. The CDR3 sequence is 15 residues long. CDR3 DNA: TGTGCCAGCAGCGGGATGGGGACAGGGGTTTATGGCTACACCTTC. This gives the protein CASSGMGTGVYGYTF.

The V and J genes are TRBV24-1 and TRBJ2-1; TRBD1 matches at 10 bases. The germline gives CDR1 KGHDR, CDR2 SFDVKD. Trimming removed 3 bases from V and 3 bases from J; junction bases left unmatched: 4. The CDR3 has 16 residues. The CDR3 reads CATSDGGQGRYNEQFF. The CDR3 nucleotides read TGTGCCACCAGTGATGGGGGACAGGGGCGCTACAATGAGCAGTTCTTC.

The chain is built from TRBV4-1 and TRBJ1-1; D is perhaps TRBD1 (5 bases). CDR3 length: 12 amino acids. The V gene's germline CDR1 is MGHRA and CDR2 YSYEKL. With 0 bases removed from V and 10 bases from J, the gap between germline ends came to 9 bases. The CDR3 DNA reads TGCGCCAGCAGCCAAGACGGCAGGGCAGCTTTCTTT. This translates into CASSQDGRAAFF.

This rearrangement joins TRBV4-1 to TRBJ2-2; 14 bases map to TRBD2. This CDR3 has 21 amino acids. The germline gives CDR1 MGHRA, CDR2 YSYEKL. J was trimmed by 0 bases and V by 0 bases; bases with no gene match: 9. CDR3 region: CASSQEQPGLAGVPNTGELFF. The DNA of the CDR3 is TGCGCCAGCAGCCAAGAGCAACCGGGACTAGCGGGAGTGCCGAACACCGGGGAGCTGTTTTTT.

Turning to this clone: In the same sample, other DNA sequences code for this CDR3. The V and J genes are TRBV30 and TRBJ1-5; D is ambiguous. Germline-derived CDR1 and CDR2 are GTSNPN and SVGIG (reference sequence). V was pared by 1 base and J by 4 bases, with 5 bases between. This CDR3 region has 12 residues. The chain's CDR3 is CAWSDGNQPQHF. In nucleotides, the CDR3 is TGTGCCTGGAGTGACGGTAATCAGCCCCAGCATTTT.

The rearrangement links TRBV5-4 to TRBJ2-3; 10 bases line up with TRBD2. Germline assignment: CDR1 SGHNT and CDR2 YYREEE (reference sequence). The CDR3 sequence is 17 residues long. Trimming removed 2 bases from V and 0 bases from J; junction bases left unmatched: 6. In DNA form, the CDR3 reads TGTGCCAGCAGCTTCGGGGCTAGCGGGAGCAGCACAGATACGCAGTATTTT. Its translation is CASSFGASGSSTDTQYF.